This T cell receptor (beta chain) stems from a study of blood T cell repertoires in COVID-19. Overall study: PBMCs, B-cell-depleted T cells, or T cells were the source of the cDNA or gDNA that made up the material.

The CDR3 loop spans 18 amino acids. Germline trimming cut 4 bases from V and 3 bases from J; bases unmatched to any gene: 12. Germline assignment: CDR1 LGHNA and CDR2 YSLEER. This clone was observed a few times. TCRdb keeps only in-frame clones here, not all; method: immunoSEQ multiplex PCR. The repertoire holds hundreds of thousands of clones, approximately 85% seen once, with around 2.2% in the top ten. Clinical history as reported by participants underpinned cohort assignment. Each recovered donor of Cohort 3 presented with two negative PCRs, clearance, or symptom resolution. The sequence was collected from a man aged 25-40 years who had recovered from COVID-19. The sequenced sample was PBMCs or T cells enriched from blood (not recorded which). The chain carries TRBV4-3 and TRBJ2-3; 11 bases line up with TRBD2. The CDR3 DNA is TGCGCCAGCAGCCCTCAGGGGTCCTCTAGCGGGGGGACAGATACGCAGTATTTT. Its protein is CASSPQGSSSGGTDTQYF.